The 28 T cell receptor beta chains below all came from one sample that was sequenced in a study of post-analysis software for immune sequencing data. Unique molecular identifiers tagged the TCR beta cDNA libraries. TCRdb re-called the PCR reads with MiXCR, one entry per CDR3 protein. The sample includes 250,000 to 300,000 distinct CDR3 sequences, 36% of them seen just once. The antigens for these receptors are not known. Study-level results: A handful of TRBV segments were significantly more frequent in patients than in controls. TRBV5-6, TRBV5-1 and TRBV20-1 were among these segments.

Sample: blood. The receptors were sampled from a girl between 5 and 17 years old with multiple sclerosis.

The gene calls are TRBV29-1 and TRBJ2-4; TRBD2 might be the D (6 bases). The germline V gene encodes CDR1 SQVTM and CDR2 ANQGSEA. The CDR3 length is 13 residues. The V end was cut by 1 base, the J end by 9 bases, with 13 bases between. CDR3 sequence reads: CSVEVAGLGIQYF. The CDR3 nucleotides read TGCAGCGTTGAAGTGGCGGGGTTGGGCATTCAGTACTTC.

This clonotype was counted many times. The V gene is TRBV20-1, the J gene TRBJ1-5; no clear D. The V gene lost 1 base and the J gene lost 5 bases, with 15 bases spanning the gap. The CDR3 sequence is 15 residues long. Germline V lookup: CDR1 DFQATT, CDR2 SNEGSKA (reference sequence). In DNA form, the CDR3 reads TGCAGTGCTAGAGTGGTGGCCAGGCGAGATCAGCCCCAGCATTTT. Protein: CSARVVARRDQPQHF.

The gene calls are TRBV2 and TRBJ2-5; TRBD2 might be the D (5 bases). The CDR3 covers 11 residues. V dropped 4 bases and J dropped 11 bases, with 11 bases sitting between them. From germline, CDR1 is SNHLY and CDR2 FYNNEI. The CDR3 nucleotides are TGTGCCAGCAGTGGGCGGGTTGAGCAGTACTTC. Its protein is CASSGRVEQYF.

This clonotype was seen a few times. The CDR3 DNA reads as TGCAGCGTCTCCGGGACACGGAACACCGGGGAGCTGTTTTTT. Protein product: CSVSGTRNTGELFF. The chain carries TRBV29-1 and TRBJ2-2; tentatively, D is TRBD1 (6 bases). The CDR3 has 14 amino acids. Trimming shortened V by 6 bases and J by 1 base, and 12 bases separated the two germline ends. Germline CDR1 reads SQVTM; CDR2 reads ANQGSEA.

At least ten counts were recorded for this clonotype. This rearrangement joins TRBV5-1 to TRBJ2-7; 11 bases agree with TRBD1. The trim removed 0 bases at V and 6 bases at J, leaving 2 bases unmatched. The CDR3 is 14 amino acids. Germline assignment: CDR1 SGHRS and CDR2 YFSETQ. The CDR3 sequence: CASSLAGQGGEQYF. CDR3 bases: TGCGCCAGCAGCTTGGCGGGACAGGGGGGCGAGCAGTACTTC.

The rearrangement uses TRBV15 and TRBJ2-1, with a weak D call TRBD2 (5 bases). Germline CDR1 LNHNV, CDR2 YYDKDF (reference sequence). The CDR3 runs 17 residues. V was cut by 3 bases and J by 7 bases, with 22 bases left in between. Written as DNA, the CDR3 is TGTGCCACCAGCAGCCAAGATGGGTGGGAGTGGTGGAATGAGCAGTTCTTC. It yields the protein CATSSQDGWEWWNEQFF.

This clonotype turned up a few times. The J gene is TRBJ2-3, the V gene TRBV28, with a tentative D call TRBD2 (5 bases). This CDR3 has 13 residues. CDR1 is MDHEN, CDR2 SYDVKM, per germline. V lost 5 bases, J lost 4 bases, and 10 bases lay in between. For the CDR3, the DNA is TGTGCCAGCAGTGACCGAGGGCCAGATACGCAGTATTTT. Protein sequence: CASSDRGPDTQYF.

The chain is built from TRBV7-2 and TRBJ2-7; possibly TRBD1 for D (5 bases). CDR3 length: 12 amino acids. CDR1 is SGHTA, CDR2 FQGNSA, per germline. V lost 4 bases, J lost 7 bases, and 11 bases lay in between. CDR3 in amino acids: CASSWTSREQYF. CDR3 coding DNA: TGTGCCAGCAGCTGGACATCCCGGGAGCAGTACTTC. The full variable domain, with the rest looked up from reference TRBV7-2 and TRBJ2-7, is GAGVSQSPSNKVTEKGKDVELRCDPISGHTALYWYRQSLGQGLEFLIYFQGNSAPDKSGLPSDRFSAERTGGSVSTLTIQRTQQEDSAVYLCASSWTSREQYFGPGTRLTVT.

This clonotype was observed many times. The chain links TRBV4-1 to TRBJ1-2; weak D call: TRBD1 (5 bases). The CDR3 loop spans 15 amino acids. V was cut by 3 bases and J by 4 bases, with 15 bases left in between. CDR1 and CDR2 from the germline V gene are MGHRA and YSYEKL. CDR3 DNA: TGCGCCAGCAGCCATCCCCAGGGTAATTTCTATGGCTACACCTTC. The encoded protein is CASSHPQGNFYGYTF.

This clonotype was counted ten times or more. The chain links TRBV30 to TRBJ1-2, with D perhaps TRBD1 (6 bases). Deletions cut 0 bases from V and 5 bases from J, with 10 bases between. This CDR3 region has 13 residues. Per germline, CDR1 GTSNPN and CDR2 SVGIG (reference sequence). CDR3 in DNA: TGTGCCTGGAGTGTAGGCAGGGGTTATGGCTACACCTTC. Its protein product is CAWSVGRGYGYTF. Drawing the rest from reference TRBV30 and TRBJ1-2, the complete variable domain is SQTIHQWPATLVQPVGSPLSLECTVEGTSNPNLYWYRQAAGRGLQLLFYSVGIGQISSEVPQNLSASRPQDRQFILSSKKLLLSDSGFYLCAWSVGRGYGYTFGSGTRLTVV.

The chain has TRBV7-2 and TRBJ2-3; a weak D match, TRBD2 (6 bases). Germline loops: CDR1 SGHTA, CDR2 FQGNSA. Trimming left V 3 bases short and J 5 bases short, with 15 bases between. This CDR3 comprises 15 residues. The CDR3 region is CASSFPPGVEDTQYF. Written as DNA, the CDR3 is TGTGCCAGCAGCTTTCCCCCGGGAGTGGAAGATACGCAGTATTTT.

This chain connects TRBV20-1 to TRBJ1-1; 7 bases align to TRBD1. With V trimmed by 6 bases and J by 0 bases, 7 bases remained unmatched. Germline V gene sequence: CDR1 DFQATT, CDR2 SNEGSKA (reference sequence). This CDR3 region has 14 residues. The CDR3 spells CSARRQGMNTEAFF. As DNA, the CDR3 is TGCAGTGCCCGCCGACAGGGAATGAACACTGAAGCTTTCTTT.

Only a few counts were recorded for this clonotype. The rearrangement uses TRBV12-3 or TRBV12-4 and TRBJ2-1; D perhaps matches TRBD2 (6 bases). The germline V and J ends were trimmed by 7 bases and 7 bases, with 11 bases remaining between them. CDR3 size: 12 residues. The CDR3 sequence: CASTYGGNEQFF. The CDR3 bases are TGTGCCAGCACCTATGGGGGGAATGAGCAGTTCTTC.

Concerning this clonotype itself: This may stem from a read error, because a much larger clone lies one nucleotide away. For the CDR3, the DNA is TGTGCCAGCAGCTTACGGCAGATCAATGAGCGGTTCTTC. Encoded protein: CASSLRQINERFF. The J gene is TRBJ2-1, the V gene TRBV7-9; D is uncertain. Germline-derived CDR1 and CDR2 are SEHNR and FQNEAQ (reference sequence). This CDR3 contains 13 residues.

This clonotype was picked up a small number of times. The chain employs TRBV7-9 and TRBJ2-1; tentative D call: TRBD2 (5 bases). The V end was cut by 1 base, the J end by 9 bases, with 10 bases between. The germline V gene has CDR1 SEHNR and CDR2 FQNEAQ (reference sequence). The CDR3 totals 13 residues. The CDR3 region has the DNA TGTGCCAGCAGCTTAGATGGACTTGGTGAGCAGTTCTTC. Protein product: CASSLDGLGEQFF.

This clonotype was seen a few times. A read error is possible here, since a much larger clone lies one base away. The chain links TRBV20-1 to TRBJ2-1; D is unclear. The J call may be in error: the DNA end matches TRBJ2-7 better. Germline lookup yields CDR1 DFQATT and CDR2 SNEGSKA (reference sequence). The CDR3 extends over 15 amino acids. The CDR3 spells CSASTEAEIYNEQYF. Here the CDR3 DNA reads TGCAGTGCTAGCACCGAGGCGGAGATCTACAATGAGCAGTACTTC.

V gene TRBV20-1 combines with J gene TRBJ2-3; unclear D gene. Germline CDR1 and CDR2: DFQATT and SNEGSKA (reference sequence). Trimming cost V 5 bases and J 1 base, with 10 bases left between them. The CDR3 covers 13 residues. CDR3 sequence: CSAPFGGTDTQYF. CDR3 in DNA: TGCAGTGCTCCGTTTGGGGGCACAGATACGCAGTATTTT.

The genes are TRBV12-5 and TRBJ2-1, with 7 nucleotides matching TRBD2. Trimming removed 0 bases from V and 4 bases from J; junction bases left unmatched: 6. The CDR3 is 16 residues long. The germline V gene encodes CDR1 LGHNT and CDR2 FRNRAP. CDR3 in amino acids: CASGLVLAGEYNEQFF. The CDR3 DNA reads as TGTGCTAGTGGTTTGGTACTGGCGGGAGAGTACAATGAGCAGTTCTTC.

Notes on this clonotype: A read error may explain this, as a much larger clone is one base away. The chain carries TRBV29-1 and TRBJ1-1; weak D call: TRBD1 (5 bases). Per germline, CDR1 SQVTM and CDR2 ANQGSEA. CDR3 length: 14 amino acids. The CDR3 DNA sequence: TGCAGCGTAGCTCATACCGGGGCCGTCACTGAAACTTTCTTT. Its protein is CSVAHTGAVTETFF.

This clonotype has at least ten counts. This sequence joins TRBV7-6 and TRBJ2-5; D is uncertain. The CDR3 is made up of 13 amino acids. Germline CDR1 is SGHVS and CDR2 is FNYEAQ. Trimming took off 5 bases at V and 6 bases at J, with 13 bases between the two ends. The CDR3 DNA reads TGTGCCAGCAGCCCCGGTCCGCAAAAGACCCAGTACTTC. It codes for CASSPGPQKTQYF. Combining the CDR3 with reference TRBV7-6 and TRBJ2-5 gives the whole variable domain GAGVSQSPRYKVTKRGQDVALRCDPISGHVSLYWYRQALGQGPEFLTYFNYEAQQDKSGLPNDRFSAERPEGSISTLTIQRTEQRDSAMYRCASSPGPQKTQYFGPGTRLLVL.

This chain links TRBV10-2 with TRBJ1-2, with D perhaps matching TRBD1 (6 bases). The CDR3 has 14 amino acids. Germline V lookup: CDR1 WSHSY, CDR2 SAAADI. V gave up 8 bases and J gave up 1 base, with 14 bases separating them. CDR3 region: CASGARGFNYGYTF. The CDR3 DNA is TGCGCCAGCGGGGCCAGGGGTTTTAACTATGGCTACACCTTC.

This clonotype was found many times. The chain employs TRBV11-1 and TRBJ1-1, with 7 bases matching TRBD1. This CDR3 has 12 amino acids. After removal of 5 bases from V and 9 bases from J, the junction contained 6 bases not matched to a gene. Looked up from germline, CDR1 is SGHAT and CDR2 is FQDESV (reference sequence). The CDR3 coding sequence is TGTGCCAGCAGCGGTGACAGGGTTAAAGCTTTCTTT. This gives the protein CASSGDRVKAFF.

J is TRBJ1-2 and V is TRBV28; 7 bases are a match to TRBD1. After removal of 7 bases from V and 5 bases from J, the junction contained 13 bases not matched to a gene. The CDR3 has 15 amino acids. From germline, CDR1 is MDHEN and CDR2 SYDVKM. The CDR3 loop is CASTLGTAGGYGYTF. CDR3 nucleotides: TGTGCCAGCACCCTGGGGACAGCCGGCGGGTATGGCTACACCTTC.

This clonotype was seen many times. Compared with germline, one end of the junction differs, possibly owing to a read error. The rearrangement uses TRBV11-2 and TRBJ2-3; maybe TRBD2 (5 bases). CDR3 length: 14 residues. CDR1 is SGHAT, CDR2 FQNNGV, per germline. This CDR3 is CASTLYGITDTQYF. For the CDR3, the DNA is TGTGCCAGCACCTTATACGGGATCACAGATACGCAGTATTTT. The whole variable domain, remainder taken from reference TRBV11-2 and TRBJ2-3, is EAGVAQSPRYKIIEKRQSVAFWCNPISGHATLYWYQQILGQGPKLLIQFQNNGVVDDSQLPKDRFSAERLKGVDSTLKIQPAKLEDSAVYLCASTLYGITDTQYFGPGTRLTVL.

The rearrangement joins TRBV27 to TRBJ2-5; no definite D call. The V gene's germline CDR1 is MNHEY and CDR2 SMNVEV (reference sequence). With 5 bases removed from V and 6 bases from J, the gap between germline ends came to 7 bases. This CDR3 has 11 amino acids. The CDR3 bases are TGTGCCAGCAGTCGAGGAAAGACCCAGTACTTC. Translation gives CASSRGKTQYF.

Only a few counts were recorded for this clonotype. The chain combines TRBV11-3 with TRBJ2-1; D assignment may be TRBD1 or TRBD2 (6 bases each). V was trimmed by 0 bases and J by 9 bases, leaving 15 bases between them. Germline loops: CDR1 SGHNT, CDR2 YENEEA. The CDR3 covers 15 residues. CDR3 region: CASSLEGGSTSEQFF. CDR3 DNA: TGTGCCAGCAGCTTAGAGGGGGGCTCTACCAGTGAGCAGTTCTTC.

Ten or more counts support this clonotype. This chain joins TRBV11-1 and TRBJ2-1; 8 positions match TRBD2. This CDR3 has 15 residues. Germline loops: CDR1 SGHAT, CDR2 FQDESV (reference sequence). V gave up 0 bases and J gave up 8 bases; unmatched junction bases: 6. The DNA for the CDR3 is TGTGCCAGCAGCTTAGCTACGGGAGGGCCGGATGAGCAGTTCTTC. Translating it yields CASSLATGGPDEQFF.

A note on this clonotype: Since a much larger clone is just one base distant, this may be a read error. The chain uses TRBV6-5 and TRBJ2-5, with 10 nucleotides matching TRBD2. Germline V gene sequence: CDR1 MNHEY, CDR2 SVGAGI. This CDR3 contains 14 residues. J gave up 11 bases and V 7 bases, and 13 bases lay outside the gene matches. CDR3 in DNA: TGTGCCAGCAATTTAGCGGGGGGTAACAATGAGCAGTACTTC. Its protein is CASNLAGGNNEQYF.